This T cell receptor beta chain was captured in a study of cytomegalovirus exposure and HLA in healthy donors. Across the whole study: Early release data held 85 million or so unique TCRs from HLA-typed donors. General observations from the study: Apart from CMV serostatus, no immune exposure information was available.

Both 60 Vbeta primers and 13 Jbeta primers went into the PCR. Sequencing used immunoSEQ multiplex PCR; TCRdb keeps in-frame clones, though not all of them. The table lists fewer than 200,000 clones, 80% of them singletons, with about 5% in the top ten. About this clone: Its antigen is as yet unknown.

Germline V gene lookup returns CDR1 MNHNY and CDR2 SVGAGI (reference sequence). V gave up 6 bases and J gave up 3 bases; unmatched junction bases: 6. This CDR3 comprises 15 residues. The receptor's source is a woman aged 45-65 years in good health and CMV-seropositive. The sequenced sample was PBMCs. This sequence joins TRBV6-6 and TRBJ2-1; TRBD2 matches 9 bases. The CDR3 DNA follows: TGTGCCAGCAGCTCTAGCGGGAACCTCTACAATGAGCAGTTCTTC. Amino acid sequence: CASSSSGNLYNEQFF.